The source of this TCR beta chain is a study of graft-versus-host responses after intestinal transplantation. A remark on this clone: Antigen specificity is unknown.

TCRdb keeps only in-frame clones here, not all; method: immunoSEQ multiplex PCR. Among 70,000 to 95,000 clones, 90% to 95% were seen once, and the ten largest hold around 1.1%. V lost 7 bases, J lost 0 bases, and 13 bases lay in between. The CDR3 consists of 16 residues. Looked up from germline, CDR1 is MDHEN and CDR2 is SYDVKM. The specimen comprised unstimulated CD8+ T cells sorted from spleen or lymph node cells, sampled before transplant. This clonotype was obtained from a human donor who was the organ donor for an intestinal transplant. The chain recombines TRBV28 with TRBJ2-6; D is ambiguous. The CDR3 protein is CASTPARRSGANVLTF. The CDR3 region has the DNA TGTGCCAGCACCCCGGCCAGGCGCTCTGGGGCCAACGTCCTGACTTTC.